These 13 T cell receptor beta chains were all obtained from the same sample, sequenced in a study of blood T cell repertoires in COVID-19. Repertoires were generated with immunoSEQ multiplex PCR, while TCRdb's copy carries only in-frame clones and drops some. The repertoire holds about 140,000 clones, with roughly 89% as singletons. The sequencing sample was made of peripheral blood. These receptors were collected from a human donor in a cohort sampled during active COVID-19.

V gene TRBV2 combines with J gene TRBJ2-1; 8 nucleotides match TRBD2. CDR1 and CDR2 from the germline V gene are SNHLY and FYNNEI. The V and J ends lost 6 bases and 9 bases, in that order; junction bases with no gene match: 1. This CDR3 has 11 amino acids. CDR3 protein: CASRSGGEQFF. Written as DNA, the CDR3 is TGTGCCAGCAGAAGCGGGGGTGAGCAGTTCTTC. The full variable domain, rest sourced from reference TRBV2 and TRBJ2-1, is EPEVTQTPSHQVTQMGQEVILRCVPISNHLYFYWYRQILGQKVEFLVSFYNNEISEKSEIFDDQFSVERPDGSNFTLKIRSTKLEDSAMYFCASRSGGEQFFGPGTRLTVL.

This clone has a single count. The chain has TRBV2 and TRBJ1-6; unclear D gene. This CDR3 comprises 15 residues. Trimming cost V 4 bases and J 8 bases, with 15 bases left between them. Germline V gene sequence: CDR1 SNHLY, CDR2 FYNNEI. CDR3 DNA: TGTGCCAGCAGTGGACCCACGGGTTGGGATTCACCCCTCCACTTT. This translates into CASSGPTGWDSPLHF.

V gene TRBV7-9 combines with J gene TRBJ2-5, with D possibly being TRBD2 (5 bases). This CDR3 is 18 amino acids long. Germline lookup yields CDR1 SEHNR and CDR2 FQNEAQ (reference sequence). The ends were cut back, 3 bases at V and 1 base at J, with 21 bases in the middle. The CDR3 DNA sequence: TGTGCCAGCAGCTTTCCCGTGTGGCGATTCCGGGGCCAAGAGACCCAGTACTTC. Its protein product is CASSFPVWRFRGQETQYF.

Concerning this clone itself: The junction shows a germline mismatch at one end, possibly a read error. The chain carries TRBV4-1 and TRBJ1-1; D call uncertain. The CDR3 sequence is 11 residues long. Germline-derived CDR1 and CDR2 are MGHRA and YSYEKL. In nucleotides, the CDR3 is TGCGCCGGCAGCCAAGAGGGAGCAGCTTTCTTT. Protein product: CAGSQEGAAFF.

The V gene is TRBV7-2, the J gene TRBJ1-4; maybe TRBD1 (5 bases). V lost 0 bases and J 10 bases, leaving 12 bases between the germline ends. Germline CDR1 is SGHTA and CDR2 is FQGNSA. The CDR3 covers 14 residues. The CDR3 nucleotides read TGTGCCAGCAGCTTAGCGGACAATTTTAGAAAACTGTTTTTT. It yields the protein CASSLADNFRKLFF.

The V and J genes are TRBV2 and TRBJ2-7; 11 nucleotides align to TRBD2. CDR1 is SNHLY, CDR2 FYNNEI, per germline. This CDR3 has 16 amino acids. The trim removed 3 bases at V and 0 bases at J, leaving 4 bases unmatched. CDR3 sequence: CASSDPSGGNSYEQYF. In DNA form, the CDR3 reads TGTGCCAGCAGTGACCCTAGCGGGGGGAACTCCTACGAGCAGTACTTC.

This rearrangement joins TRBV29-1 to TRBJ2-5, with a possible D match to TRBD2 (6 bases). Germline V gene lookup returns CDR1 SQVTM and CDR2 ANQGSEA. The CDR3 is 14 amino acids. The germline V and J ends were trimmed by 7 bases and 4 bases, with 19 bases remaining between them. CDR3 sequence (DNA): TGCAGCGGCTTCAACCTAGCGTCAGGAGAGACCCAGTACTTC. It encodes CSGFNLASGETQYF.

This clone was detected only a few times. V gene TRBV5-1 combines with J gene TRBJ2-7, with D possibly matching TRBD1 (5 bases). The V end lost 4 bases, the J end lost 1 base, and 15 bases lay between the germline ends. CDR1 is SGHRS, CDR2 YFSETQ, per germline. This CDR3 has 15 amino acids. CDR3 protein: CASSPRQFSSYEQYF. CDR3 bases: TGCGCCAGCAGCCCGCGACAGTTTTCTTCCTACGAGCAGTACTTC. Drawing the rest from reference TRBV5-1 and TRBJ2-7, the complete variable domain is KAGVTQTPRYLIKTRGQQVTLSCSPISGHRSVSWYQQTPGQGLQFLFEYFSETQRNKGNFPGRFSGRQFSNSRSEMNVSTLELGDSALYLCASSPRQFSSYEQYFGPGTRLTVT.

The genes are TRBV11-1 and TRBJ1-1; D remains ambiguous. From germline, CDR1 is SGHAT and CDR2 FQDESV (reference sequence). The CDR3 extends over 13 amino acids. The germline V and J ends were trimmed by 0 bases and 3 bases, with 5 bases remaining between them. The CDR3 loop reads CASSLAPDTEAFF. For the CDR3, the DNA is TGTGCCAGCAGCTTAGCTCCCGACACTGAAGCTTTCTTT.

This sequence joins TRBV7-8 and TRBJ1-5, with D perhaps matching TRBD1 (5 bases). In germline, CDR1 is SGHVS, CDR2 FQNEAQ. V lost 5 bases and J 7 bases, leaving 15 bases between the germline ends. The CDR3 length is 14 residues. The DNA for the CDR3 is TGTGCCAGCAGCCGAGGGACCGGGGAGCAGCCCCAGCATTTT. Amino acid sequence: CASSRGTGEQPQHF.

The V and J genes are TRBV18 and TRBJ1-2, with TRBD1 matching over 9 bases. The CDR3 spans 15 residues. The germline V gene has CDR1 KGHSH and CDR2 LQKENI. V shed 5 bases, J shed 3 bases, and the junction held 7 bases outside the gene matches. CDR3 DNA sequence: TGTGCCAGCTCAACCACAGGGGGCTATGACTATGGCTACACCTTC. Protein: CASSTTGGYDYGYTF.

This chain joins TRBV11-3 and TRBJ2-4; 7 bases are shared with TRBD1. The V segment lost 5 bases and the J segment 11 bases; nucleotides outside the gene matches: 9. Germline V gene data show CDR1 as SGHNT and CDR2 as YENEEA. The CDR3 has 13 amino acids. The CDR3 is CASSPNRGGFQYF. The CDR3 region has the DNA TGTGCCAGCAGCCCAAACAGGGGTGGATTTCAGTACTTC.

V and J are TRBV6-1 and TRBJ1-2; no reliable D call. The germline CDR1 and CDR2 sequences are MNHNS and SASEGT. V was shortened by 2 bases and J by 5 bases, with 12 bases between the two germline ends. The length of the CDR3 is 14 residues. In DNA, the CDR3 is TGTGCCAGCAGTGAACCAAACCGGTCATATGGCTACACCTTC. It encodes CASSEPNRSYGYTF.